The clone carrying this T cell receptor (beta chain) was observed a single time. Antigen unknown. The sample originates from a study of STAT5B mutations in CD4+ large granular lymphocyte leukemia. Study summary: Among healthy donors, a particular HLA allele went with more CDR3 'QG' motifs. Study-level results: Main leukemic clonotypes were patient-specific, but roughly 25% appeared at low frequency elsewhere. 8/27 top patient clones versus 2/35 control clones were TRBV06-family.

The repertoire was sequenced with immunoSEQ multiplex PCR; TCRdb's copy has only in-frame clones and lacks some. Among about 32,000 clones listed, 72% were seen once. The V gene end was trimmed by 0 bases and the J gene end by 3 bases; junction bases not matched to a gene: 3. Germline CDR1 GTSNPN, CDR2 SVGIG (reference sequence). The CDR3 covers 15 residues. Sequenced: CD4+ T cells from blood buffy coats. The chain links TRBV30 to TRBJ2-2; 8 positions agree with TRBD2. This sequence was found in a human donor in good health. The CDR3 region is CAWSVPGGYTGELFF. CDR3 bases: TGTGCCTGGAGTGTTCCGGGAGGGTACACCGGGGAGCTGTTTTTT.